This TCR beta chain was sequenced in a study of Ad26.COV2.S vaccination and SARS-CoV-2 variants. Points from the study as a whole: Marked by substantial breadth, spike-specific CD8+ and CD4+ T cell responses were reportedly seen after vaccination. People who got the vaccine had more spike-specific TCR breadth than people who got placebo. TCR breadth and depth analyses may have underestimated total T cell responses.

Regarding treatment: 19 received Ad26.COV2.S at low or high dose, single or two shots; 5 received placebo; per-sample allocation not given. The investigators took samples on day 63 after the first vaccine or placebo injection. With regard to this clone: Antigen unknown.

The method was immunoSEQ multiplex PCR; TCRdb's version includes in-frame clones alone and lacks a portion of them. Here the sample spans some 420,000 clones, roughly 90% being singletons. The material was peripheral blood, obtained in a trial of Ad26.COV2.S vaccine versus placebo. This TCR derives from a person aged 18-60 years who received the Ad26.COV2.S COVID-19 vaccine or a placebo.

The CDR3 protein is CASSSGKTNEKLFF. The CDR3, as DNA: TGTGCCAGCAGTTCAGGGAAAACTAATGAAAAACTGTTTTTT. The chain couples TRBV7-6 to TRBJ1-4, with D maybe TRBD1 (5 bases). Germline CDR1 and CDR2: SGHVS and FNYEAQ. The CDR3 covers 14 residues. V gave up 6 bases and J gave up 1 base, with 9 bases separating them.